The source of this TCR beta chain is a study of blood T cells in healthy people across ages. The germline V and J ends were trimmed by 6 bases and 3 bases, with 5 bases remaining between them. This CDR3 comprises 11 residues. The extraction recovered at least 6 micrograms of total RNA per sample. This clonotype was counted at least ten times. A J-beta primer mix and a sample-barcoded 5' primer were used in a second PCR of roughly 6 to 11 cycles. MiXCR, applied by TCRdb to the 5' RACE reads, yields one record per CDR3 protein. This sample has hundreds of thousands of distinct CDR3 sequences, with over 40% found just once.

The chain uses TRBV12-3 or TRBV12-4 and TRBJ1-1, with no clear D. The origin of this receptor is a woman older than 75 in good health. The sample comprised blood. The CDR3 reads CASRADTEAFF. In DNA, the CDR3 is TGTGCCAGCAGAGCCGACACTGAAGCTTTCTTT.